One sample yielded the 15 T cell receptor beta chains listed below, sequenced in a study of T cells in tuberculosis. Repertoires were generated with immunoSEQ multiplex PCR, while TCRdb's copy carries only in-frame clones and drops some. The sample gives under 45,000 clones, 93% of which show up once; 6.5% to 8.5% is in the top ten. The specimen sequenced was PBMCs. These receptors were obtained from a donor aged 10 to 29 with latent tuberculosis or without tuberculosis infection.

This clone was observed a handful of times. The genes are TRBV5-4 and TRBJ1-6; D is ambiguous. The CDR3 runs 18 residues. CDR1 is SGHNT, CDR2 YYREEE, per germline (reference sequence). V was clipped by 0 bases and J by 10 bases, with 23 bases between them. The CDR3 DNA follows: TGTGCCAGCAGCTTGGGAGGTAGTGGGGAGGGAGGCGGATCACCCCTCCACTTT. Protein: CASSLGGSGEGGGSPLHF. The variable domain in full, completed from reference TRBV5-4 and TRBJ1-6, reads ETGVTQSPTHLIKTRGQQVTLRCSSQSGHNTVSWYQQALGQGPQFIFQYYREEENGRGNFPPRFSGLQFPNYSSELNVNALELDDSALYLCASSLGGSGEGGGSPLHFGNGTRLTVT.

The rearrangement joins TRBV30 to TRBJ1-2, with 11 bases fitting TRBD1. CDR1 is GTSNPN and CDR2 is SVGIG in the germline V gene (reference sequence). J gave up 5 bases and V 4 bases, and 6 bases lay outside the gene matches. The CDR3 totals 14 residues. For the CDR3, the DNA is TGTGCCTGGACCCAGGACAGGGGGCCGTATGGCTACACCTTC. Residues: CAWTQDRGPYGYTF.

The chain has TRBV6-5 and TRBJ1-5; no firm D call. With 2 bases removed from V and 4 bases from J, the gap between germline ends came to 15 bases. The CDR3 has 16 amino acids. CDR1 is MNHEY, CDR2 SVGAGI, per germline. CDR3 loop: CASSYMGTGLNQPQHF. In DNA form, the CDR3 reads TGTGCCAGCAGTTACATGGGCACCGGACTTAATCAGCCCCAGCATTTT.

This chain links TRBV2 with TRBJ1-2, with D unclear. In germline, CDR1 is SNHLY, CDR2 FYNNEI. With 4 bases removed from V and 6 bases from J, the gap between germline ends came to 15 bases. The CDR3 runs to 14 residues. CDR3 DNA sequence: TGTGCCAGCAGTGTTACGGGAGTGAGCGATGGCTACACCTTC. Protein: CASSVTGVSDGYTF.

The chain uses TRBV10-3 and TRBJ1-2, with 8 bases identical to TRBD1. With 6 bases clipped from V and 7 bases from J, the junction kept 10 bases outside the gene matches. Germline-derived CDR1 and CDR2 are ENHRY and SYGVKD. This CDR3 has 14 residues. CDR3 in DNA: TGTGCCATCAGCGTCATGGACAGGGCCGGTGGCTACACCTTC. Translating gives CAISVMDRAGGYTF.

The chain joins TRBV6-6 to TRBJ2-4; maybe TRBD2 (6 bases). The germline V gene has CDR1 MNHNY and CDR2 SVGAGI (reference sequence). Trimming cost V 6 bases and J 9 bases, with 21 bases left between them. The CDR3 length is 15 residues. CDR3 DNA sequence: TGTGCCAGCAGCCCTGGGACTCCCGGAGGTATCATTCAGTACTTC. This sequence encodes CASSPGTPGGIIQYF.

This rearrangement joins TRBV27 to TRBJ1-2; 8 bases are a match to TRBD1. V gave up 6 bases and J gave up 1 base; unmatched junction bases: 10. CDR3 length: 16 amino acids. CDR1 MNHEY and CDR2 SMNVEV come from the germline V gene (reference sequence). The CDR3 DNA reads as TGTGCCAGCAGAACACTGACAGGGGCTCTTAACTATGGCTACACCTTC. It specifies CASRTLTGALNYGYTF.

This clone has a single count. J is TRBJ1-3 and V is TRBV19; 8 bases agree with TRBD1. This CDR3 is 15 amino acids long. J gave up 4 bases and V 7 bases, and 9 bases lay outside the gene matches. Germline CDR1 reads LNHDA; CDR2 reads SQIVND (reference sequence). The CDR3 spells CASTPQGAVGNTIYF. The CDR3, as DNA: TGTGCCAGTACCCCCCAGGGGGCGGTCGGAAACACCATATATTTT.

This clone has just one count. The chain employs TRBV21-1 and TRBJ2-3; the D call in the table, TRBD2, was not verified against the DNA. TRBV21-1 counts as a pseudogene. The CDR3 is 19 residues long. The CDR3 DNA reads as TGTGCCAGCAGCACCCACACTCCTCTAGCGGGGGGGTCGACAGATACGCAGTATTTT. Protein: CASSTHTPLAGGSTDTQYF.

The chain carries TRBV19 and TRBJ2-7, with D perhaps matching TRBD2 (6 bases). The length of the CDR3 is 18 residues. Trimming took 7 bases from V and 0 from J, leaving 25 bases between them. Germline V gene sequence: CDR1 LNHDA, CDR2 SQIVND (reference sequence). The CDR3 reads CASTSKASRGVYSYEQYF. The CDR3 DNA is TGTGCCAGTACCTCAAAGGCCTCCCGCGGGGTATACTCCTACGAGCAGTACTTC.

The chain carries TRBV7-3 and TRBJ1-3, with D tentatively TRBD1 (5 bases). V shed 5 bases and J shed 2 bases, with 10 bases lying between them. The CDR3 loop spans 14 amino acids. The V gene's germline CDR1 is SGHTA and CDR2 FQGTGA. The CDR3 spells CASSRGGPGNTIYF. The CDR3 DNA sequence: TGTGCCAGCAGCCGGGGGGGTCCTGGAAACACCATATATTTT.

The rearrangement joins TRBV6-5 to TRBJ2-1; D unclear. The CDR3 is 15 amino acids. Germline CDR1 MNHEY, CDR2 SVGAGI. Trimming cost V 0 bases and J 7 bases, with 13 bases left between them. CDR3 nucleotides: TGTGCCAGCAGTTACTCTCACGACCTCAGGAATGAGCAGTTCTTC. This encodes CASSYSHDLRNEQFF.

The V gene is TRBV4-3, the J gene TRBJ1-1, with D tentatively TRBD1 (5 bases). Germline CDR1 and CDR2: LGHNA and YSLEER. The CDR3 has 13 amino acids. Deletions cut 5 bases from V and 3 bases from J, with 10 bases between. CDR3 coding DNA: TGCGCCAGCAGCTCCAGGGCGGACACTGAAGCTTTCTTT. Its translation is CASSSRADTEAFF.

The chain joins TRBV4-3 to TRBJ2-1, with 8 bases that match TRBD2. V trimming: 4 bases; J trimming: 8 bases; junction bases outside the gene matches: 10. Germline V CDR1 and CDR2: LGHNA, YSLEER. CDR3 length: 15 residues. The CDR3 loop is CASSPDGTSGDEQFF. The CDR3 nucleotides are TGCGCCAGCAGCCCAGACGGAACTAGCGGCGATGAGCAGTTCTTC.

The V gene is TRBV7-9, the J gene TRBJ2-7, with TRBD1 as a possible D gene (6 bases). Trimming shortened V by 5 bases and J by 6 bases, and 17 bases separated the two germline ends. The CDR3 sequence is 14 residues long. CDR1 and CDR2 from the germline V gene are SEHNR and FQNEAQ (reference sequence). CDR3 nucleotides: TGTGCCAGCAGCCTCACAGGGAGTTCCCTCGAGCAGTACTTC. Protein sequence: CASSLTGSSLEQYF. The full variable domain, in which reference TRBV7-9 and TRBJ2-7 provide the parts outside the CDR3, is DTGVSQNPRHKITKRGQNVTFRCDPISEHNRLYWYRQTLGQGPEFLTYFQNEAQLEKSRLLSDRFSAERPKGSFSTLEIQRTEQGDSAMYLCASSLTGSSLEQYFGPGTRLTVT.